This is a list of T cell receptor beta chains from one sample in a study of T cells in Graves' hyperthyroidism and ophthalmopathy. TCRdb reanalysed the multiplex PCR reads using MiXCR and keeps one entry per CDR3 protein. The sample gives more than 300,000 distinct CDR3 sequences, 15% to 20% of which show up once; 30% to 35% is in the top ten. Sequenced: blood. All receptors derive from a woman aged 25 to 45 with Graves' hyperthyroidism that later progressed to Graves' ophthalmopathy. CDR3s include the opening cysteine and the closing phenylalanine or tryptophan. The D gene is left open where the match is weak. For some rows the clone size is stated as once, few or many, or as a class when expanded; others skip it.

D gene	V gene	clone size	J gene	CDR3 DNA	CDR3 protein
TRBD1	TRBV7-9	many	TRBJ1-1	TGTGCCAGCAGCCCAACAGGGACAGGGAGTAGCACTGAAGCTTTCTTT	CASSPTGTGSSTEAFF
TRBD1	TRBV27	many	TRBJ1-1	TGTGCCAGCAGGCCTGGACAGGGTGAAGGAACTGAAGCTTTCTTT	CASRPGQGEGTEAFF
TRBD1	TRBV5-1	many	TRBJ2-1	TGCGCCAGCAGCTTGGAACAGGGGGCAAGAAGTGATGAGCAGTTCTTC	CASSLEQGARSDEQFF
-	TRBV4-1	once	TRBJ2-5	TGCGCCAGCAGCCAGCTGGGATCGGGACGGCCACAAGAGACCCAGTACTTC	CASSQLGSGRPQETQYF
TRBD2	TRBV6-2/TRBV6-3	many	TRBJ2-1	TGTGCCAGCAGTTGGGTCAGCGGGAGGGGCTCCTACAATGAGCAGTTCTTC	CASSWVSGRGSYNEQFF
-	TRBV11-2	many	TRBJ2-5	TGTGCCAGCAGCCCAGATGGGACCCAGTACTTC	CASSPDGTQYF
-	TRBV6-5	-	TRBJ2-5	TGTGCCAGCAGTTACTCCCTATCGGCTACCCAAGAGACCCAGTACTTC	CASSYSLSATQETQYF
-	TRBV4-1	-	TRBJ2-3	TGCGCCAGCAGCTCAGCCGGGTCGAGGGGCCCAGATACGCAGTATTTT	CASSSAGSRGPDTQYF
TRBD1	TRBV12-3/TRBV12-4	-	TRBJ1-2	TGTGCCAGCAGTCCGGGGACAGGCCTTAACTATGGCTACACCTTC	CASSPGTGLNYGYTF
TRBD2	TRBV6-1	few	TRBJ2-5	TGTGCCAGCAGTGATATGGTTAGCGGGGGTCAAGAGACCCAGTACTTC	CASSDMVSGGQETQYF
-	TRBV28	many	TRBJ1-2	TGTGCCAGCAGTTTTGCGGCAGCTTACTATGGCTACACCTTC	CASSFAAAYYGYTF
-	TRBV6-5	many	TRBJ2-1	TGTGCCAGCAGGCACTCGGGACCCTACAATGAGCAGTTCTTC	CASRHSGPYNEQFF
TRBD1	TRBV30	once	TRBJ2-6	TGTGCCTGGAGGTACCGGGACAGGGGCTCTGGGGCCAACGTCCTGACTTTC	CAWRYRDRGSGANVLTF
-	TRBV2	many	TRBJ1-4	TGTGCCAGCAGTGGACAGATATCAGAAAAACTGTTTTTT	CASSGQISEKLFF
-	TRBV6-2/TRBV6-3	once	TRBJ1-2	TGTGCCAGCAGTTATCTGAAAGGGGCTGGCTATGGCTACACCTTC	CASSYLKGAGYGYTF
-	TRBV20-1	many	TRBJ1-2	TGCAGTGCTAGAAGACAGGAAGACTATGGCTACACCTTC	CSARRQEDYGYTF
-	TRBV6-5	-	TRBJ2-3	TGTGCCAGCAGTTACTCGATCGGCGGGGGCTACACAGATACGCAGTATTTT	CASSYSIGGGYTDTQYF
-	TRBV18	-	TRBJ2-5	TGTGCCAGCTCATCCGACAGCGATCCATGGGAGACCCAGTACTTC	CASSSDSDPWETQYF
TRBD2	TRBV5-1	many	TRBJ2-1	TGCGCCAGCAGCTTTTCCCCGGGACTAGCGAAAAGGCATGAGCAGTTCTTC	CASSFSPGLAKRHEQFF
-	TRBV30	many	TRBJ1-4	TGTGCCTGGAGTGACCGGCATGGGAAACTGTTTTTT	CAWSDRHGKLFF
-	TRBV28	-	TRBJ1-3	TGTGCCAGCAGAGCCCAAAACTCTGGAAACACCATATATTTT	CASRAQNSGNTIYF
-	TRBV28	-	TRBJ2-5	TGTGCCAGCAGTGGGGGGAGTGAGACCCAGTACTTC	CASSGGSETQYF